The clone carrying this T cell receptor beta chain was observed a handful of times. An end of the junction does not agree with germline; a read error may underlie this. This sample is part of a study of OX40 agonist ivuxolimab in advanced cancers. Study summary: Ivuxolimab was delivered to patients intravenously every 2 weeks at doses spanning 0.01 to 10 mg/kg.

Repertoires were generated with immunoSEQ multiplex PCR, while TCRdb's copy carries only in-frame clones and drops some. The top ten clones hold 0.65% of a sample with tens of thousands of clones, roughly 90% of them seen once. Germline CDR1 is SSHAT and CDR2 is FNYEAQ (reference sequence). The CDR3 covers 19 residues. This sequence originates from an adult with an advanced solid tumor such as melanoma, head and neck, liver or kidney cancer. Specimen: CD4+ or CD8+ T cells sorted from blood, collected in a trial of the OX40 agonist ivuxolimab. The chain recombines TRBV7-7 with TRBJ2-2; 7 nucleotides align to TRBD2. The CDR3 sequence is CASSSVAVGRTANTGELFF. CDR3 nucleotide sequence: TGTGCTAGCAGCTCAGTGGCGGTCGGGAGGACCGCGAACACCGGGGAGCTGTTTTTT.